A single T cell receptor beta chain is shown here with its context. Each CDR3 protein is one row after TCRdb ran MiXCR on the RT-PCR reads. Among hundreds of thousands of distinct CDR3 sequences listed, approximately 14% were seen once. The CDR3 spans 14 residues. Germline V lookup: CDR1 MGHDK, CDR2 SYGVNS. V was clipped by 7 bases and J by 3 bases, with 12 bases between them. The chain couples TRBV25-1 to TRBJ2-2; TRBD2 is a possible D gene (6 bases). The TCR was taken from a female donor in good health, serving as a healthy control. Sequenced input: memory CD4+ T cells from blood. CDR3 in amino acids: CASNRGKDTGELFF. Here the CDR3 DNA reads TGTGCCAGCAACCGCGGGAAGGACACCGGGGAGCTGTTTTTT.